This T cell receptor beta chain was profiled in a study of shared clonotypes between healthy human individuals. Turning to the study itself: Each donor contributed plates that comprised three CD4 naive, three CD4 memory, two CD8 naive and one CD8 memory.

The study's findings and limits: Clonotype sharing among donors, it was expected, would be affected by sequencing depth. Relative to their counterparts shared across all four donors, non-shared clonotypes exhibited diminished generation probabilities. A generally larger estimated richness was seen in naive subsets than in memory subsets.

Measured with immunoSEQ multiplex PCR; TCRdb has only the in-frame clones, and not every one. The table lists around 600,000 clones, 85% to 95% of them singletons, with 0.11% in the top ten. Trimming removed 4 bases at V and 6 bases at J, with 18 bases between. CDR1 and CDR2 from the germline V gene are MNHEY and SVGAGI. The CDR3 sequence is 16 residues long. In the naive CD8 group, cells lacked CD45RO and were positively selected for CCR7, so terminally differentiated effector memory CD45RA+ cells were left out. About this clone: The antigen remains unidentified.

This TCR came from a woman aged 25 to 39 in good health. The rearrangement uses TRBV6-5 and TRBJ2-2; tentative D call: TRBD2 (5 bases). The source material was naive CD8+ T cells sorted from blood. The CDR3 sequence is CASSWMPGSGAGELFF. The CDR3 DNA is TGTGCCAGCAGTTGGATGCCGGGAAGTGGGGCCGGGGAGCTGTTTTTT.